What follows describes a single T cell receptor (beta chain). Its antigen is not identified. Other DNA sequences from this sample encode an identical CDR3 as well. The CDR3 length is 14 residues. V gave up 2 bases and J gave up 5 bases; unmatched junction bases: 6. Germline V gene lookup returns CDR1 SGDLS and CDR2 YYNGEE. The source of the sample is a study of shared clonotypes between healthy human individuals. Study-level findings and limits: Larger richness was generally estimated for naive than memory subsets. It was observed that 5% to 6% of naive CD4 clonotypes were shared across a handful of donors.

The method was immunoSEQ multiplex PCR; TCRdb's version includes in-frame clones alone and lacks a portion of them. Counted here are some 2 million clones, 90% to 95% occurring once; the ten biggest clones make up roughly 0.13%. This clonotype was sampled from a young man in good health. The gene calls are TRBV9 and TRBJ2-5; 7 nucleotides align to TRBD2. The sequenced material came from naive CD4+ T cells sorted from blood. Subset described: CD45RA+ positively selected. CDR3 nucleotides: TGTGCCAGCAGCGTGGCGGGAGTAGGGGAGACCCAGTACTTC. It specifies CASSVAGVGETQYF.